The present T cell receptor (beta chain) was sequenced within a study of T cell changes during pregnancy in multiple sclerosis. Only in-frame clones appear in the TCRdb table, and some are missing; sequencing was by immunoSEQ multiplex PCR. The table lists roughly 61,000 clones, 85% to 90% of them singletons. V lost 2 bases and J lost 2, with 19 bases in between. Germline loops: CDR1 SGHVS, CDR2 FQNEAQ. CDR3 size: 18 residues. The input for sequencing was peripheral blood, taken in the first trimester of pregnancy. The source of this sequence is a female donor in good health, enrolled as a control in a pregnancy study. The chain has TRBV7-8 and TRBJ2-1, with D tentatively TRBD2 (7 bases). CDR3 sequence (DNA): TGTGCCAGCAGCTTAATCTCCTCGCGGGGGCCCCCCTACAATGAGCAGTTCTTC. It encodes CASSLISSRGPPYNEQFF.